These T cell receptor beta chains were read from a single sample in a study of T cell changes during pregnancy in multiple sclerosis. Libraries were prepared by immunoSEQ multiplex PCR; TCRdb keeps only in-frame clonotypes and omits some of them. The table shows roughly 14,000 clones, with 65% to 90% occurring only once. The sequences come from CD8+ T cells from peripheral blood mononuclear cells, collected in the first trimester of pregnancy. All receptors derive from a female donor with multiple sclerosis, enrolled in a pregnancy study. Each CDR3 is given with its conserved first and last residue. Fields, in order: J gene, V gene, D gene, clone size, CDR3 protein, CDR3 DNA. A D gene is named only where the DNA matches it firmly. The size of a clone is reported for some rows only, either as once, few or many, or as a class for expanded clones.

TRBJ2-7	TRBV28	TRBD2	.	CASSLGLARTYEQYF	TGTGCCAGCAGCCTGGGACTAGCGAGAACCTACGAGCAGTACTTC
TRBJ2-6	TRBV30	.	.	CAWRDIRFPGANVLTF	TGTGCCTGGAGGGACATACGCTTCCCTGGGGCCAACGTCCTGACTTTC
TRBJ2-7	TRBV28	.	once	CASSFFLEGLNYEQYF	TGTGCCAGCAGTTTCTTTCTAGAGGGACTCAACTACGAGCAGTACTTC
TRBJ1-2	TRBV5-1	.	medium-sized	CASSLIPETAHRNYGYTF	TGCGCCAGCAGCCTTATTCCCGAGACAGCACACCGTAACTATGGCTACACCTTC
TRBJ2-3	TRBV28	TRBD1	.	CASSLQGGPRGTQYF	TGTGCCAGCAGTTTACAAGGGGGCCCGAGAGGTACGCAGTATTTT
TRBJ2-6	TRBV19	TRBD1	.	CASSATGTGNWRTNVLTF	TGTGCCAGTAGTGCTACCGGGACAGGGAATTGGAGGACGAACGTCCTGACTTTC
TRBJ1-2	TRBV9	.	.	CASSNRNGYTF	TGTGCCAGCAGCAACAGGAATGGCTACACCTTC
TRBJ2-3	TRBV9	TRBD2	.	CASSVGAGGSTDTQYF	TGTGCCAGCAGCGTAGGAGCGGGGGGAAGCACAGATACGCAGTATTTT
TRBJ2-1	TRBV2	.	.	CAQQPSSGNEQFF	TGTGCTCAGCAACCCTCCAGCGGCAATGAGCAGTTCTTC
TRBJ2-1	TRBV10-1	.	.	CASSVGQSSYNEQFF	TGCGCCAGCAGTGTGGGCCAGAGCTCCTACAATGAGCAGTTCTTC
TRBJ1-4	TRBV7-9	.	.	CASSFTQGNEKLFF	TGTGCCAGCAGCTTCACGCAGGGGAATGAAAAACTGTTTTTT
TRBJ2-7	TRBV5-6	TRBD2	.	CASSGRTSGAYEQYF	TGTGCCAGCAGCGGGCGGACTAGCGGGGCCTACGAGCAGTACTTC
TRBJ2-7	TRBV7-9	TRBD1	.	CASSLSTGDPRQYF	TGTGCCAGCAGCTTATCTACAGGGGACCCCCGGCAGTACTTC
TRBJ2-1	TRBV9	TRBD2	few	CASSDRDYLYNEQFF	TGTGCCAGCAGCGACCGGGACTACCTCTACAATGAGCAGTTCTTC
TRBJ2-5	TRBV4-1	TRBD2	.	CASSFSTSTKETQYF	TGCGCCAGCAGCTTTTCGACTAGCACCAAAGAGACCCAGTACTTC
TRBJ2-7	TRBV6-1	TRBD2	few	CASTEGAGGYEQYF	TGTGCCAGCACCGAAGGTGCGGGAGGATACGAGCAGTACTTC
TRBJ2-1	TRBV19	.	.	CASSIRRATTNNEQFF	TGTGCCAGTAGTATACGGAGGGCAACAACTAACAATGAGCAGTTCTTC
TRBJ1-4	TRBV6-6	.	few	CASGPRGSNEKLFF	TGTGCCAGCGGTCCAAGAGGGAGTAATGAAAAACTGTTTTTT
TRBJ1-6	TRBV27	.	.	CASSSRTMPNTPLHF	TGTGCCAGCAGTAGCCGGACAATGCCGAATACACCCCTCCACTTT
TRBJ2-1	TRBV4-2	TRBD2	.	CASSQVASGHNEQFF	TGTGCCAGCAGCCAAGTAGCTAGCGGCCACAATGAGCAGTTCTTC
TRBJ2-1	TRBV2	.	.	CASSEYGGYNEQFF	TGTGCCAGCAGTGAATACGGGGGATACAATGAGCAGTTCTTC
TRBJ1-2	TRBV30	TRBD1	.	CAWSSSSQGIGYTF	TGTGCCTGGAGTTCCTCGTCACAGGGGATCGGCTACACCTTC
TRBJ1-6	TRBV5-4	.	.	CASSFSRISPLHF	TGTGCCAGCAGCTTCTCCCGTATTTCACCCCTCCACTTT
TRBJ2-7	TRBV10-3	.	.	CAISDLYEQYF	TGTGCCATCAGCGATCTATACGAGCAGTACTTC
TRBJ2-2	TRBV2	.	.	CASSGEDGELFF	TGTGCCAGCAGTGGGGAGGACGGGGAGCTGTTTTTT
TRBJ2-3	TRBV6-4	.	.	CASSDEPGTQYF	TGTGCCAGCAGTGACGAGCCGGGTACGCAGTATTTT
TRBJ1-2	TRBV25-1	.	.	CASSEYGTFNGYTF	TGTGCCAGCAGTGAATACGGGACATTTAATGGCTACACCTTC
TRBJ2-1	TRBV5-1	.	.	CASSLLSSYNEQFF	TGCGCCAGCAGCCTTCTAAGCTCCTACAATGAGCAGTTCTTC
TRBJ2-2	TRBV10-2	.	.	CASRGGGRAGELFF	TGCGCCAGCAGGGGAGGGGGTAGGGCCGGGGAGCTGTTTTTT
TRBJ2-2	TRBV9	.	few	CASSPQRAPNTGELFF	TGTGCCAGCAGCCCCCAGCGGGCCCCGAACACCGGGGAGCTGTTTTTT
TRBJ2-7	TRBV5-4	TRBD2	.	CASSLPTSGVYEQYF	TGTGCCAGCAGCTTGCCTACTAGCGGGGTCTACGAGCAGTACTTC
TRBJ1-2	TRBV30	.	.	CAWSDKLGRNYGYTF	TGTGCCTGGAGTGACAAACTAGGGAGGAACTATGGCTACACCTTC
TRBJ2-7	TRBV28	.	.	CASSSPQQGSYEQYF	TGTGCCAGCAGTTCCCCGCAACAGGGTTCCTACGAGCAGTACTTC
TRBJ1-2	TRBV14	TRBD1	.	CASSQGTGTAYGYTF	TGTGCCAGCAGCCAGGGTACCGGGACAGCCTATGGCTACACCTTC
TRBJ1-1	TRBV10-3	.	.	CAISESRQAPINTEAFF	TGTGCCATCAGTGAGTCGAGACAGGCCCCAATTAACACTGAAGCTTTCTTT
TRBJ2-3	TRBV9	.	.	CASSASGADTQYF	TGTGCCAGCAGCGCCTCAGGGGCAGATACGCAGTATTTT
TRBJ1-1	TRBV27	.	once	CASRVVGAGVGTEAFF	TGTGCCAGCAGAGTAGTGGGGGCGGGGGTGGGCACTGAAGCTTTCTTT
TRBJ1-5	TRBV30	.	.	CAWSDSGSGNQPQHF	TGTGCCTGGAGTGACTCCGGGAGCGGGAATCAGCCCCAGCATTTT
TRBJ2-3	TRBV9	TRBD2	few	CASSVVPSGSTDTQYF	TGTGCCAGCAGCGTAGTTCCTAGCGGGAGCACAGATACGCAGTATTTT
TRBJ1-2	TRBV5-1	.	.	CASSARTGGYGYTF	TGCGCCAGCAGTGCCAGGACGGGGGGCTATGGCTACACCTTC
TRBJ2-7	TRBV27	TRBD2	.	CASLGRTSGRYEQYF	TGTGCCAGCCTTGGCCGGACTAGCGGGAGATACGAGCAGTACTTC
TRBJ2-5	TRBV5-4	TRBD2	.	CASNKQRTGGGETQYF	TGTGCCAGCAATAAACAAAGGACTGGCGGGGGAGAGACCCAGTACTTC
TRBJ2-1	TRBV4-1	.	.	CASSQAAGLNEQFF	TGCGCCAGCAGCCAAGCGGCAGGACTTAATGAGCAGTTCTTC
TRBJ1-2	TRBV2	TRBD1	.	CASSEGQGVSNYGYTF	TGTGCCAGCAGCGAGGGACAGGGGGTTTCTAACTATGGCTACACCTTC
TRBJ2-1	TRBV7-9	.	.	CASLEYNEQFF	TGTGCCAGCCTAGAGTACAATGAGCAGTTCTTC
TRBJ1-5	TRBV19	.	.	CASSSGFLQPQHF	TGTGCCAGTAGTTCAGGGTTTTTACAGCCCCAGCATTTT
TRBJ1-1	TRBV5-6	.	.	CASSLQWTEAFF	TGTGCCAGCAGCCTACAGTGGACTGAAGCTTTCTTT
TRBJ1-1	TRBV9	.	few	CASSDGVANTEAFF	TGTGCCAGCAGCGACGGTGTTGCGAACACTGAAGCTTTCTTT
TRBJ2-1	TRBV13	TRBD2	.	CASSYGTSGYNEQFF	TGTGCCAGCAGCTACGGGACTAGCGGATACAATGAGCAGTTCTTC
TRBJ2-7	TRBV7-8	TRBD1	medium-sized	CASSPYDRGLYEQYF	TGTGCCAGCAGCCCCTATGACAGGGGGCTCTACGAGCAGTACTTC
TRBJ1-1	TRBV4-2	.	.	CASSPPRGGPEAFF	TGTGCCAGCAGCCCTCCTCGGGGGGGCCCTGAAGCTTTCTTT
TRBJ1-4	TRBV9	TRBD1	.	CASSGSGTGKEKLFF	TGTGCCAGCAGCGGATCCGGGACAGGGAAGGAAAAACTGTTTTTT
TRBJ2-1	TRBV7-9	.	.	CASSPGTHLYNEQFF	TGTGCCAGCAGCCCCGGGACTCACCTCTACAATGAGCAGTTCTTC
TRBJ2-7	TRBV7-2	.	.	CASSLDGSSYEQYF	TGTGCCAGCAGCTTAGATGGCAGCTCCTACGAGCAGTACTTC
TRBJ2-2	TRBV13	.	.	CASSLRRAGELFF	TGTGCCAGCAGCTTGAGGCGGGCCGGGGAGCTGTTTTTT